The 2 T cell receptor beta chains reported below all come from one sample, sequenced in a study of Graves' ophthalmopathy and Graves' hyperthyroidism. The TCR beta CDR3 regions underwent amplification from RNA transcripts. HTBI-primed first-round RT-PCR preceded second-round multiplex PCR. TCRdb itself ran the multiplex PCR reads through MiXCR, one entry per CDR3 protein. The sample carries about 1.2 million distinct CDR3 sequences, less than 45% recorded once. The sample was peripheral blood or thyroid tissue (not recorded which). Source of these receptors: an adult man with Graves' hyperthyroidism.

DNA of the CDR3: TGCAGTGCAACGACAGGGGGCAACGAGTACTTC. This gives the protein CSATTGGNEYF. This chain links TRBV20-1 with TRBJ2-7, with 10 bases identical to TRBD1. After removal of 6 bases from V and 11 bases from J, the junction contained 7 bases not matched to a gene. The CDR3 sequence is 11 residues long. The germline gives CDR1 DFQATT, CDR2 SNEGSKA (reference sequence).

This clonotype has ten or more counts. This rearrangement joins TRBV5-1 to TRBJ2-2, with D tentatively TRBD2 (6 bases). Germline lookup yields CDR1 SGHRS and CDR2 YFSETQ. There are 14 residues in the CDR3. The V and J ends lost 0 bases and 6 bases respectively, with 9 bases between them. The CDR3 DNA follows: TGCGCCAGCAGCTTGGCCGGAGGGGCCGGGGAGCTGTTTTTT. It yields the protein CASSLAGGAGELFF.